This is a list of T cell receptor beta chains from one sample in a study of identical twins. TCRdb fed the 5' RACE reads into MiXCR, producing one record per CDR3 protein. The sample carries fewer than 900,000 distinct CDR3 sequences, around a sixth recorded once. Another study also made use of these data, one on T cells expressing NK-cell markers.

The specimen sequenced was PBMCs. These receptors originate from a woman aged 18-29 years in good health. Each CDR3 is given with its conserved first and last residue. Fields, in order: V gene, D gene, J gene, clone size, CDR3 protein, CDR3 DNA. A D gene is named only where the DNA matches it firmly. Part of the rows lack a size; the others show once, few, many or a class for expanded clones.

TRBV20-1,NA,TRBJ1-1,NA,CSAIYTEAFF,TGCAGTGCTATTTACACTGAAGCTTTCTTT
TRBV15,NA,TRBJ2-3,NA,CATGGWGDTQYF,TGTGCCACGGGGGGATGGGGAGATACGCAGTATTTT
TRBV12-3/TRBV12-4,NA,TRBJ2-1,NA,CASSTVREQFF,TGTGCCAGCAGTACCGTGCGGGAGCAGTTCTTC
TRBV6-5,NA,TRBJ2-1,NA,CASSFRFRGPPYNEQFF,TGTGCCAGCAGTTTTCGGTTCAGGGGACCTCCCTACAATGAGCAGTTCTTC
TRBV4-1,TRBD2,TRBJ2-2,few,CASSQGLAGSGELFF,TGCGCCAGCAGCCAAGGTCTAGCGGGGAGCGGGGAGCTGTTTTTT
TRBV30,NA,TRBJ2-7,NA,CAWRNMDSYEQYF,TGTGCCTGGAGAAACATGGACTCCTACGAGCAGTACTTC
TRBV20-1,TRBD1,TRBJ2-5,few,CSARDYRGPQETQYF,TGCAGTGCTAGAGATTATAGGGGGCCCCAAGAGACCCAGTACTTC
TRBV29-1,NA,TRBJ2-1,few,CSVVGLGSYNEQFF,TGCAGCGTTGTCGGCCTCGGTTCCTACAATGAGCAGTTCTTC
TRBV15,TRBD1,TRBJ2-7,few,CATSWDRLIYEQYF,TGTGCCACCAGCTGGGACAGGCTGATTTACGAGCAGTACTTC
TRBV7-2,NA,TRBJ2-7,few,CASSLGQAHNYEQYF,TGTGCCAGCAGCTTAGGGCAAGCTCATAACTACGAGCAGTACTTC
TRBV7-2,NA,TRBJ1-2,NA,CASSLIGSPYGYTF,TGTGCCAGCAGCTTGATCGGGAGCCCCTATGGCTACACCTTC
TRBV6-2/TRBV6-3,NA,TRBJ2-2,NA,CASSDARELFF,TGTGCCAGCAGTGACGCCCGGGAGCTGTTTTTT
TRBV7-9,TRBD1,TRBJ1-2,NA,CASSLAEGTAGYTF,TGTGCCAGCAGCTTAGCGGAAGGGACAGCTGGCTACACCTTC
TRBV20-1,NA,TRBJ1-5,NA,CSAREEGNQPQHF,TGCAGTGCTAGGGAAGAGGGCAATCAGCCCCAGCATTTT
TRBV7-6,NA,TRBJ2-3,many,CASSLTSIPDTQYF,TGTGCCAGCAGCTTGACTAGTATCCCAGATACGCAGTATTTT
TRBV5-1,TRBD2,TRBJ2-2,few,CASSASGYGPGELFF,TGCGCCAGCAGCGCTAGCGGTTATGGACCCGGGGAGCTGTTTTTT
TRBV5-1,NA,TRBJ2-6,NA,CASSLQGTSRGGANVLTF,TGCGCCAGCAGCTTACAAGGAACGTCGCGCGGTGGGGCCAACGTCCTGACTTTC
TRBV7-9,NA,TRBJ1-3,NA,CASSLDVNTIYF,TGTGCCAGCAGCTTAGACGTCAACACCATATATTTT
TRBV6-5,TRBD2,TRBJ2-5,NA,CASSYRERGQTQYF,TGTGCCAGCAGTTACAGGGAGCGGGGTCAGACCCAGTACTTC
TRBV10-2,TRBD2,TRBJ2-1,few,CASSEGTRKKDNEQFF,TGCGCCAGCAGTGAGGGGACTAGGAAAAAGGACAATGAGCAGTTCTTC
TRBV7-2,NA,TRBJ2-1,few,CASSFYPGTSSYNEQFF,TGTGCCAGCAGCTTCTACCCGGGGACGAGCTCCTACAATGAGCAGTTCTTC
TRBV29-1,NA,TRBJ2-7,NA,CSVGSQVSYEQYF,TGCAGCGTTGGGTCACAGGTTTCCTACGAGCAGTACTTC
TRBV29-1,NA,TRBJ2-7,NA,CSVEDNPGYEQYF,TGCAGCGTTGAAGACAACCCGGGCTACGAGCAGTACTTC
TRBV7-2,TRBD2,TRBJ2-7,NA,CASSLAVGGPFF,TGTGCCAGCAGCTTAGCGGTGGGAGGGCCTTTCTTC
TRBV18,NA,TRBJ1-2,NA,CASSPPQPGAGYTF,TGTGCCAGCTCACCACCGCAACCGGGGGCCGGCTACACCTTC
TRBV5-1,NA,TRBJ2-1,NA,CASSLLGDSGEQFF,TGCGCCAGCAGCTTACTAGGGGATTCGGGTGAGCAGTTCTTC
TRBV2,TRBD2,TRBJ2-7,few,CASRATSTHEQYF,TGTGCCAGCAGGGCGACTAGCACCCACGAGCAGTACTTC
TRBV5-1,TRBD1,TRBJ2-7,NA,CASSLWTGSAYEQYF,TGCGCCAGCAGCTTGTGGACAGGGAGCGCCTACGAGCAGTACTTC
TRBV14,NA,TRBJ2-7,NA,CASSQKTGRHEQYF,TGTGCCAGCAGCCAAAAGACAGGGAGGCACGAGCAGTACTTC
TRBV6-5,TRBD1,TRBJ2-7,NA,CASSYSGQGVHEQYF,TGTGCCAGCAGTTACTCCGGACAGGGGGTGCACGAGCAGTACTTC
TRBV5-5,NA,TRBJ1-2,NA,CASSGYDIYGYTF,TGTGCCAGCAGCGGCTACGACATCTATGGCTACACCTTC
TRBV7-3,NA,TRBJ2-3,few,CASRFTRTDTQYF,TGTGCCAGCAGGTTTACCCGCACAGATACGCAGTATTTT
TRBV12-3/TRBV12-4,NA,TRBJ2-7,few,CASSLGPNQQYF,TGTGCCAGCAGTTTAGGGCCTAACCAGCAGTACTTC
TRBV12-3/TRBV12-4,NA,TRBJ1-6,NA,CASSRTGTGSPLHF,TGTGCCAGCAGTCGAACAGGGACGGGATCACCCCTCCACTTT
TRBV5-1,NA,TRBJ2-2,NA,CASSQTATTGELFF,TGCGCCAGCAGCCAGACAGCTACCACCGGGGAGCTGTTTTTT
TRBV20-1,NA,TRBJ1-2,many,CSASEAADYGYTF,TGCAGTGCTAGTGAGGCAGCAGACTATGGCTACACCTTC
TRBV20-1,TRBD2,TRBJ2-7,NA,CSASHSGGTSYEQYF,TGCAGTGCTTCCCATAGCGGGGGAACCTCCTACGAGCAGTACTTC
TRBV29-1,NA,TRBJ2-2,NA,CSVAGRRFSGELFF,TGCAGCGTTGCAGGACGAAGGTTCTCCGGGGAGCTGTTTTTT
TRBV18,TRBD2,TRBJ2-7,NA,CASSLLAGQSHEQYF,TGTGCCAGCTCTCTACTAGCGGGGCAGTCCCACGAGCAGTACTTC
TRBV20-1,TRBD2,TRBJ2-2,NA,CSASAGGAGHTGELFF,TGCAGTGCTAGTGCGGGGGGGGCTGGCCACACCGGGGAGCTGTTTTTT
TRBV13,NA,TRBJ1-2,NA,CASSHPGYGYTF,TGTGCCAGCAGCCACCCGGGGTATGGCTACACCTTC
TRBV12-3/TRBV12-4,TRBD1,TRBJ1-1,few,CASRRRTGQGRNTEAFF,TGTGCCAGCAGACGCCGGACAGGGCAAGGGCGAAACACTGAAGCTTTCTTT
TRBV5-1,TRBD1,TRBJ2-5,few,CASTTGDLQETQYF,TGCGCCAGCACGACAGGGGACCTCCAAGAGACCCAGTACTTC
TRBV18,TRBD1,TRBJ1-2,NA,CASSRGQGALGYTF,TGTGCCAGCTCACGAGGACAGGGGGCGCTTGGCTACACCTTC
TRBV6-6,TRBD1,TRBJ1-1,many,CASSPQGITEAFF,TGTGCCAGCAGCCCACAGGGGATCACTGAAGCTTTCTTT
TRBV3-1,NA,TRBJ2-5,few,CASSHSGETQYF,TGTGCCAGCAGCCATAGTGGAGAGACCCAGTACTTC
TRBV12-3/TRBV12-4,NA,TRBJ1-1,many,CASSFGQRLGAFF,TGTGCCAGCAGTTTCGGACAGAGGTTGGGAGCTTTCTTT
TRBV5-1,TRBD1,TRBJ2-5,few,CASSLGTGGEETQYF,TGCGCCAGCAGCTTGGGGACAGGGGGTGAGGAGACCCAGTACTTC
TRBV7-2,NA,TRBJ2-7,few,CASSPDRTTPYEQYF,TGTGCCAGCAGCCCAGACCGGACAACGCCCTACGAGCAGTACTTC
TRBV10-3,NA,TRBJ1-2,NA,CAISENMNYGYTF,TGTGCCATCAGTGAGAACATGAACTATGGCTACACCTTC
TRBV12-3/TRBV12-4,TRBD2,TRBJ2-3,NA,CASSLASGGDTDTQYF,TGTGCCAGCAGCCTTGCTAGCGGGGGAGACACAGATACGCAGTATTTT
TRBV20-1,NA,TRBJ1-2,NA,CSVPTRGYTGYTF,TGCAGTGTCCCTACGCGGGGGTATACTGGCTACACCTTC
TRBV10-3,NA,TRBJ2-7,NA,CAISSGVWGEQYF,TGTGCCATCAGTTCAGGGGTTTGGGGAGAGCAGTACTTC
TRBV3-1,TRBD1,TRBJ2-6,few,CASSQAVQGVVNVLTF,TGTGCCAGCAGCCAAGCTGTCCAGGGGGTTGTCAACGTCCTGACTTTC
TRBV5-1,TRBD1,TRBJ2-1,few,CASTRGDRENEQFF,TGCGCCAGCACCCGGGGGGACAGGGAAAATGAGCAGTTCTTC